The 11 T cell receptor beta chains below all came from one sample that was sequenced in a study of cytomegalovirus exposure and HLA in healthy donors. 60 Vbeta and 13 Jbeta primers were used in PCR. Only in-frame clones appear in the TCRdb table, and some are missing; sequencing was by immunoSEQ multiplex PCR. Among about 98,000 clones listed, approximately 80% were seen once. The sample comprised PBMCs. These receptor sequences come from a female donor in good health and CMV-seropositive.

J is TRBJ2-5 and V is TRBV19; 11 bases match TRBD2. The CDR3 totals 18 residues. The ends lost 4 bases at V and 2 bases at J; junction bases unmatched: 12. Per the germline V gene, CDR1 is LNHDA and CDR2 is SQIVND (reference sequence). The CDR3 DNA is TGTGCCAGTAGTAACGAACTAGCGGGAGACGGTCGACAAGAGACCCAGTACTTC. Protein: CASSNELAGDGRQETQYF.

This chain connects TRBV18 to TRBJ2-5; maybe TRBD1 (5 bases). The CDR3 has 15 residues. V lost 2 bases to trimming and J lost 4 bases, with 14 bases between them. Germline CDR1 is KGHSH and CDR2 is LQKENI. The chain's CDR3 is CASSPRGTPAETQYF. CDR3 in DNA: TGTGCCAGCTCACCAAGGGGCACACCGGCAGAGACCCAGTACTTC.

In its sample, this clone was seen once. The chain joins TRBV4-1 to TRBJ2-5, with D maybe TRBD1 (5 bases). The CDR3 has 15 residues. Trimming removed 4 bases from V and 5 bases from J, with 17 bases in between. Germline V gives CDR1 MGHRA, CDR2 YSYEKL. The CDR3 sequence is CASSLSWGMGETQYF. The CDR3 nucleotides are TGCGCCAGCAGCCTAAGCTGGGGCATGGGGGAGACCCAGTACTTC.

Concerning this clone: At one end the junction does not follow the germline gene, possibly because of a read error. This sequence joins TRBV27 and TRBJ2-4, with TRBD1 matching 9 bases. The germline CDR1 and CDR2 sequences are MNHEY and SMNVEV (reference sequence). The CDR3 consists of 15 residues. The CDR3 DNA sequence: TGTGCCAGCAGTCCACTGGGACAGGGTAAAAACATTCAGCACTTC. It specifies CASSPLGQGKNIQHF.

The CDR3 bases are TGTGCCAGCAGCTTACATTTTTTGGGCCTAGCGGGAGGAGGAGAGCAGTTCTTC. Translation: CASSLHFLGLAGGGEQFF. The chain joins TRBV11-2 to TRBJ2-1, with 11 bases matching TRBD2. Germline loops: CDR1 SGHAT, CDR2 FQNNGV. The V gene end was trimmed by 2 bases and the J gene end by 10 bases; junction bases not matched to a gene: 16. CDR3 length equals 18 residues. The full variable domain, completed using reference TRBV11-2 and TRBJ2-1, is EAGVAQSPRYKIIEKRQSVAFWCNPISGHATLYWYQQILGQGPKLLIQFQNNGVVDDSQLPKDRFSAERLKGVDSTLKIQPAKLEDSAVYLCASSLHFLGLAGGGEQFFGPGTRLTVL.

The chain has TRBV5-5 and TRBJ2-7, with D perhaps TRBD1 (7 bases). Germline V gene sequence: CDR1 SGHKS, CDR2 YYEKEE (reference sequence). V lost 3 bases to trimming and J lost 0 bases, with 16 bases between them. The CDR3 length is 16 residues. The CDR3 DNA reads TGTGCCAGCAGCTACCAGGGGGGCGCGACCTCCTACGAGCAGTACTTC. Protein product: CASSYQGGATSYEQYF.

V gene TRBV6-6 combines with J gene TRBJ2-7, with 9 nucleotides matching TRBD1. CDR1 is MNHNY and CDR2 is SVGAGI in the germline V gene (reference sequence). The V and J ends lost 4 bases and 2 bases, in that order; junction bases with no gene match: 9. The CDR3 length is 16 residues. CDR3 in DNA: TGTGCCAGCAGTTTCCTACAGGGGGCAGGAACCTACGAGCAGTACTTC. It yields the protein CASSFLQGAGTYEQYF.

This clone turned up a few times. The J gene is TRBJ1-5, the V gene TRBV28; the D is unclear. CDR1 and CDR2 (germline): MDHEN, SYDVKM. The CDR3 is made up of 16 amino acids. V dropped 7 bases and J dropped 0 bases, with 16 bases sitting between them. In DNA, the CDR3 is TGTGCCAGCACTATATTTAGATCCCTTAGCAATCAGCCCCAGCATTTT. Residues: CASTIFRSLSNQPQHF.

V and J are TRBV9 and TRBJ2-7; 9 bases agree with TRBD1. V lost 0 bases to trimming and J lost 1 base; unmatched junction nucleotides: 2. Germline CDR1 is SGDLS and CDR2 is YYNGEE. The CDR3 is 15 residues long. CDR3 nucleotide sequence: TGTGCCAGCAGCGTAGGGACAGGGGTTTCCTACGAGCAGTACTTC. This sequence encodes CASSVGTGVSYEQYF.

The chain is built from TRBV7-9 and TRBJ2-3; 11 bases line up with TRBD1. With V trimmed by 3 bases and J by 9 bases, 11 bases remained unmatched. The germline gives CDR1 SEHNR, CDR2 FQNEAQ (reference sequence). The CDR3 has 16 residues. CDR3 sequence: CASSFTGTGGFNTQYF. The CDR3 DNA is TGTGCCAGCAGCTTTACCGGGACAGGGGGGTTCAACACGCAGTATTTT.

The rearrangement links TRBV5-4 to TRBJ2-3, with D possibly being TRBD1 (5 bases). V was clipped by 6 bases and J by 3 bases, with 11 bases between them. The germline gives CDR1 SGHNT, CDR2 YYREEE (reference sequence). The CDR3 has 13 residues. As DNA, the CDR3 is TGTGCCAGCAAGGCAGGGTGGACAGATACGCAGTATTTT. Translating it yields CASKAGWTDTQYF.